The clone carrying this T cell receptor beta chain was seen repeatedly, ten times or more. The sample belongs to a study of T-cell reconstitution after alpha-beta-depleted transplantation in children. The TCRbeta library was prepared with unique molecular identifiers. TCRdb re-called the PCR reads with MiXCR, one entry per CDR3 protein. Of about 350,000 distinct CDR3 sequences listed, around 15% were seen once; the top ten hold around 41%. Germline V lookup: CDR1 SQVTM, CDR2 ANQGSEA. The CDR3 length is 15 residues. The trim removed 7 bases at V and 2 bases at J, leaving 10 bases unmatched. The receptor's source is a male patient between 2 and 10 years old who had a stem cell transplant for acute lymphoblastic leukemia, so the T cells may come from the graft donor. The J gene is TRBJ2-2, the V gene TRBV29-1; 7 nucleotides line up with TRBD2. Source: PBMCs, mostly from graft donor cells, taken 360 days after TCRalphabeta/CD19-depleted stem cell transplant. CDR3 sequence reads: CSAGLVPRNTGELFF. The CDR3 DNA reads TGCAGCGCCGGACTAGTCCCTAGAAACACCGGGGAGCTGTTTTTT.